This TCR beta chain derives from a study of T cells in Graves' hyperthyroidism and ophthalmopathy. The CDR3 regions of TCR beta were amplified from RNA transcripts. HTBI primers drove first-round RT-PCR of the TCR CDR3. TCRdb called the multiplex PCR reads again in MiXCR, with one record for every CDR3 protein. The sample holds 550,000 to 850,000 distinct CDR3 sequences; roughly a sixth are singletons and the top ten take over 15%. PBMCs were obtained from 9 to 10 ml fresh peripheral blood. This clonotype was observed a handful of times. The CDR3 consists of 18 residues. The germline V gene has CDR1 MGHRA and CDR2 YSYEKL. Deletions cut 4 bases from V and 5 bases from J, with 24 bases between.

The chain combines TRBV4-1 with TRBJ1-5; D may be TRBD1 (5 bases). The clonotype was recovered from a woman in her fifties or sixties with Graves' hyperthyroidism that later progressed to Graves' ophthalmopathy. Sequencing used blood. The CDR3 coding sequence is TGCGCCAGCAGCCCCAGCCCCCTCCGGGACGGGTTACATCAGCCCCAGCATTTT. Its translation is CASSPSPLRDGLHQPQHF.